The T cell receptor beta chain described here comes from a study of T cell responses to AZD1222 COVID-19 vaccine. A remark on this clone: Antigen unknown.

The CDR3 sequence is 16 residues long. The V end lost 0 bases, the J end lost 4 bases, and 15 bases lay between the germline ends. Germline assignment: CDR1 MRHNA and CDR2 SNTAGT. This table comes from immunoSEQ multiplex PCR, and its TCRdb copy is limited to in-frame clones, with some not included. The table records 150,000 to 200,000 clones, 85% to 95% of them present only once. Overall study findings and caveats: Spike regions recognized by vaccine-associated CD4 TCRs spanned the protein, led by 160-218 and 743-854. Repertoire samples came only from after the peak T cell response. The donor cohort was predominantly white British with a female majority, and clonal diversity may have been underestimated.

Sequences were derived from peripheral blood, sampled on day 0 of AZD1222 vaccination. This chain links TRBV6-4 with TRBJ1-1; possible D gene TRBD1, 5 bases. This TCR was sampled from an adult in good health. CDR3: CASSDSHLGARTEAFF. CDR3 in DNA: TGTGCCAGCAGTGACTCTCATCTCGGGGCCCGCACTGAAGCTTTCTTT.